The clone carrying this T cell receptor (beta chain) occurred once. Its antigen is unidentified. Germline CDR1 is GTSNPN and CDR2 is SVGIG (reference sequence). The CDR3 contains 11 residues. V was shortened by 4 bases and J by 4 bases, with 7 bases between the two germline ends. The treatment was: approximately 9-day PBMC culture with coronavirus spike peptide pools or control peptides (ViraFEST assay). ViraFEST enlarged antigen-specific T cell populations with peptide pools and afterwards sequenced TCRs. Half-medium replacement with fresh IL-2 medium took place on days 3 and 7. This sample was included in a study of vaccination and CD4 T cells after COVID-19. Study-level background: Each control culture was treated with a CEFX pool, an HIV-1 Nef pool, or no peptide.

Cultured CD4+ T cells had their DNA profiled by the Oncomine TCR Beta short-read assay. Each CDR3 protein is one row after TCRdb ran MiXCR on the PCR reads. This table holds approximately 9,000 distinct CDR3 sequences, about half found once. Study-wide findings and caveats: Spike mono-reactivity was the property of 304 of 307 vaccine-specific clones in convalescent patients.

The specimen sequenced was CD4+ T cells from blood, cultured in vitro. The rearrangement joins TRBV30 to TRBJ1-1; no firm D call. The clonotype originates from a human donor who had recovered from COVID-19. CDR3 loop: CAWNEGTEAFF. In DNA, the CDR3 is TGTGCCTGGAATGAGGGCACTGAAGCTTTCTTT.